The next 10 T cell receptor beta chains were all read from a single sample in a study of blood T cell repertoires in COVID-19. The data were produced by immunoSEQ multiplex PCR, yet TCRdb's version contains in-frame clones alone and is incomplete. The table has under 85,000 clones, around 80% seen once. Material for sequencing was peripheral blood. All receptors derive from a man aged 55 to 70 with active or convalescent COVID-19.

CDR3 coding DNA: TGCAGCGGCCGGGACAGCGGTGGCTACACCTTC. Its protein product is CSGRDSGGYTF. The J gene is TRBJ1-2, the V gene TRBV29-1, with TRBD1 identical over 7 bases. The CDR3 contains 11 residues. V gave up 7 bases and J gave up 7 bases; unmatched junction bases: 6. The germline CDR1 and CDR2 sequences are SQVTM and ANQGSEA.

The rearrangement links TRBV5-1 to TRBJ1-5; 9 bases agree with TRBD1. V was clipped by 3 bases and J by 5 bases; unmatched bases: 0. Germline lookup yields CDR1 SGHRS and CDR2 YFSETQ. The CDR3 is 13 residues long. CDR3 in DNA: TGCGCCAGCAGCTGGACAGGGGATCAGCCCCAGCATTTT. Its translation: CASSWTGDQPQHF.

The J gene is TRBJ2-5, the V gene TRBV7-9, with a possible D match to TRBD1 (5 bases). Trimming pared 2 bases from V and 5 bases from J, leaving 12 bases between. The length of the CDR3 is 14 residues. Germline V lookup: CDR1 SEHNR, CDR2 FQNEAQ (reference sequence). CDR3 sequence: CASSLRGAGETQYF. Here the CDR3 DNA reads TGTGCCAGCAGCTTACGTGGGGCCGGGGAGACCCAGTACTTC.

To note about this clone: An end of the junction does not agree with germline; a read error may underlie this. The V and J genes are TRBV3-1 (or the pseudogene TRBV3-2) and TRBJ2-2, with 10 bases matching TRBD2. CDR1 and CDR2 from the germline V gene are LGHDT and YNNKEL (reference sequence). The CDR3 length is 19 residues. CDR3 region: CASSQDLLAGAEGTEELFF. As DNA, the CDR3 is TGTGCCAGCAGCCAAGATCTCCTAGCGGGGGCCGAGGGTACCGAGGAGCTGTTTTTT.

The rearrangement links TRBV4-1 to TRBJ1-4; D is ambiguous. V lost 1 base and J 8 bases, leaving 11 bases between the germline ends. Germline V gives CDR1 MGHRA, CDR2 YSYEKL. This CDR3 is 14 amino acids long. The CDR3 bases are TGCGCCAGCAGCCAAGGAGGCGGGGAGGAAAAACTGTTTTTT. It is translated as CASSQGGGEEKLFF.

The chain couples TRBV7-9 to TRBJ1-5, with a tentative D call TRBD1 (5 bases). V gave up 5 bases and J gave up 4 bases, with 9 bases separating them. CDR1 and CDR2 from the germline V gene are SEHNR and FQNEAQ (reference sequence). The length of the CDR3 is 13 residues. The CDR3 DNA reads TGTGCCAGCAGCCCCAGACAGAATCAGCCCCAGCATTTT. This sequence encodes CASSPRQNQPQHF.

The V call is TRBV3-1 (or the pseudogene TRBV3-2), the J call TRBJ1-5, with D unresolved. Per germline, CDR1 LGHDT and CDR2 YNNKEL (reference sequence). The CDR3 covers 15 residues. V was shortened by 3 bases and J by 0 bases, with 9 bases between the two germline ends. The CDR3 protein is CASSHRGYSNQPQHF. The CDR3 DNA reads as TGTGCCAGCAGCCATCGGGGATATAGCAATCAGCCCCAGCATTTT.

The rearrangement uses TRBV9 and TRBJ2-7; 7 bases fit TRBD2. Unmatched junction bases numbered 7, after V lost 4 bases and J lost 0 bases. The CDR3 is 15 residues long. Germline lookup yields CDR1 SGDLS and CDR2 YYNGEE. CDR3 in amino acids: CASSPFRDYSYEQYF. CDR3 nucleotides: TGTGCCAGCAGCCCCTTCCGGGACTACTCCTACGAGCAGTACTTC.

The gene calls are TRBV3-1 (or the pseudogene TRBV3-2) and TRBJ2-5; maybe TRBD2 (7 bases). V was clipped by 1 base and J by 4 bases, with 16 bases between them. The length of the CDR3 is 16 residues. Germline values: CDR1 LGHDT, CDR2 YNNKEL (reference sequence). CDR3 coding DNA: TGTGCCAGCAGCCAAGGGTTGGGGGGGGGCGGAGAGACCCAGTACTTC. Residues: CASSQGLGGGGETQYF.

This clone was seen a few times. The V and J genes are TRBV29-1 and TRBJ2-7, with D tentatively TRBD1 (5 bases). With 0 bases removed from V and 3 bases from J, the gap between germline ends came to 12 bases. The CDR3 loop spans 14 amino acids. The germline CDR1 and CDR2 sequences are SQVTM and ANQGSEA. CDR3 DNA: TGCAGCGTTGAAGATCCAGGGAACCGCTACGAGCAGTACTTC. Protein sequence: CSVEDPGNRYEQYF.